This TCR beta chain was identified in a study of T cells after yellow fever vaccination. Each CDR3 protein is one row after TCRdb ran MiXCR on the 5' RACE reads. The sample has approximately 170,000 distinct CDR3 sequences, 8% to 13% seen once; the top ten hold less than 40%. CDR1 and CDR2 from the germline V gene are SEHNR and FQNEAQ (reference sequence). The CDR3 is 14 residues long. V shed 5 bases and J 3 bases; nucleotides not matched to a gene: 3. The origin of this receptor is a man aged 18 to 29 who received the YFV17D yellow fever vaccine. This sample comprised CD8+ T cells sorted from PBMCs, obtained 15 days after the yellow fever booster vaccination. The chain uses TRBV7-9 and TRBJ2-2; 7 bases map to TRBD1. The CDR3 DNA sequence: TGTGCCAGCAGCCGCGACAGGGACACCGGGGAGCTGTTTTTT. Residues: CASSRDRDTGELFF.